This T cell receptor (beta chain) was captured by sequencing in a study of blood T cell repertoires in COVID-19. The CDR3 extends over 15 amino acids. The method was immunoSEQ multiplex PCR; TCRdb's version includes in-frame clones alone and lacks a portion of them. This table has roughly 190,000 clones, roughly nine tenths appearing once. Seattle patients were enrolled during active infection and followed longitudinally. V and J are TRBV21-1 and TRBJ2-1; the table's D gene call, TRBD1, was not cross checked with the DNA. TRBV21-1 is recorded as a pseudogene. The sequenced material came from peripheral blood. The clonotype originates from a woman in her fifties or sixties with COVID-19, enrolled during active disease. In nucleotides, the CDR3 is TGTGCCAGCAGGGTCAGGACAGGGGTTTACAATGAGCAGTTCTTC. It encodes CASRVRTGVYNEQFF.